The following is a T cell receptor beta chain sequence with its context. Its antigen remains undetermined. Base qualities are missing; no much larger clone stands one base away. This entry belongs to a study of T-cell memory formation after mild COVID-19 (dated by TCRdb to the early 2020s). Broadly, across the study: TCR sequence clusters from the two donors were largely donor specific. Longitudinal TCRalpha and TCRbeta repertoire sequencing tracked T-cell clones expanding and contracting after mild COVID-19 in a couple of donors. The cohort was made up of two young adult volunteers, one female and one male, who were previously healthy. Study-wide findings and limitations: Balanced CD4/CD8 phenotypes were observed for clones contracting from day 15 to 85, whereas a bias towards CD4+ was observed for a second wave of clones expanding from day 15 to 37. SARS-CoV-2 specificity of the second-wave clones peaking on day 37 was not confirmed. Some responding clones were detected in pre-infection memory, suggesting pre-existing cross-reactive memory T cells joined the SARS-CoV-2 response. The study included only a couple of mild cases, and larger cohorts that include severe cases with pre-infection samples were judged to be necessary. Contracting CD4+ clones were found mainly in CM and EM memory subsets, while CD8+ clones were enriched in EMRA.

Ficoll-Paque density gradient centrifugation was used to isolate PBMCs. V was cut back by 2 bases and J by 0 bases, leaving a gap of 9 bases between them. The germline V gene encodes CDR1 SGHTA and CDR2 FQGNSA. From the cysteine through the phenylalanine, the CDR3 covers 15 amino acids. The read is trimmed to its CDR3 DNA, 45 bases read in frame from base 1. Sequenced using an Illumina NovaSeq 6000. cDNA libraries for TCRalpha and TCRbeta were prepared by 5'RACE using constant-segment primers, with sample barcodes and unique molecular identifiers added. RNA was extracted from every sample with Trizol reagent. The libraries were amplified in two PCR steps, and the second step added a second sample barcode and Illumina TruSeq adapters. Sequencing of the libraries was done on an Illumina NovaSeq, producing 2 x 150 bp paired-end reads. On the authors' methods: With migec v1.2.7, reads were demultiplexed and then collapsed into UMI-guided consensus sequences. Using mixcr v2.1.11, UMI consensuses were aligned to TRA and TRB V and J templates and then assembled into clonotypes. A clonotype was counted as expanded or contracted only when both edgeR and NoisET called the clonotype significant, with the noise models trained on biological replicates. For edgeR calls, a false discovery rate-adjusted p below 0.01 and a log2 fold-change threshold of 1 were applied. As an exploratory analysis of dynamics, max-normalized trajectories of the 1000 most abundant clonotypes were examined with PCA combined with hierarchical clustering. The CD4 or CD8 phenotype of responding clones was assigned using the separately sequenced CD4+ and CD8+ repertoires. TCRdb reprocessing: public reads trimmed at Q25 with fastp, clones called with MiXCR, in-frame beta chains kept. Identical CDR3 protein sequences are pooled into one entry, listed with their most common genes and DNA. For this entry, the V and J calls and clone size follow TCRdb and not the study's own pipeline. In this sample the table shows 430,000 or so distinct CDR3 sequences, around a quarter of which occur a single time. In total, the top ten clones hold roughly an eighth of the sample.

The rearranged chain carries TRBV7-2 and TRBJ2-3; no D gene call is confident. Sample: PBMCs or a T cell subset sorted from them (not recorded which). This sequence originates from an adult woman who had mild COVID-19 (a few samples of this study predate the infection). The sample titles of this study are shuffled in the database, so cell type and time point are left out; the donor was told from shared clones. The base sequence is TGTGCCAGCAGCTTAAGGCGGCTTAGCACAGATACGCAGTATTTT. Translated, it gives CASSLRRLSTDTQYF.